The entry that follows covers one TCR beta chain sequence. Antigen specificity is unknown. The sample belongs to a study of shared clonotypes between healthy human individuals. As for the study in general: The cohort comprised a couple of women and a few men. Their ages spanned 18 to 49 years. CD4 naive cells filled three plates per donor, CD4 memory three, CD8 naive two and CD8 memory one. Study observations and caveats: Four donors had about 5% of their naive CD4 clonotypes in common. The four-donor shared clonotypes exceeded non-shared clonotypes in generation probability, with non-shared ones scoring lower.

Germline loops: CDR1 MDHEN, CDR2 SYDVKM. Trimming took off 6 bases at V and 0 bases at J, with 9 bases between the two ends. The CDR3 has 13 residues. Generated by immunoSEQ multiplex PCR, the TCRdb table keeps only in-frame clones and is missing some. The data contain some 1,400,000 clones, about 96% of them singletons. This rearrangement joins TRBV28 to TRBJ2-7, with D tentatively TRBD1 or TRBD2 (5 bases each). This receptor was obtained from a man younger than 45 in good health. Sequencing was carried out using naive CD4+ T cells sorted from blood. The subset: CD45RA+ positively selected. The CDR3 nucleotides read TGTGCCAGCAGCGGGGCAGTCTCCTACGAGCAGTACTTC. Amino acids: CASSGAVSYEQYF. Looking up the rest from reference TRBV28 and TRBJ2-7 gives the full variable domain: DVKVTQSSRYLVKRTGEKVFLECVQDMDHENMFWYRQDPGLGLRLIYFSYDVKMKEKGDIPEGYSVSREKKERFSLILESASTNQTSMYLCASSGAVSYEQYFGPGTRLTVT.